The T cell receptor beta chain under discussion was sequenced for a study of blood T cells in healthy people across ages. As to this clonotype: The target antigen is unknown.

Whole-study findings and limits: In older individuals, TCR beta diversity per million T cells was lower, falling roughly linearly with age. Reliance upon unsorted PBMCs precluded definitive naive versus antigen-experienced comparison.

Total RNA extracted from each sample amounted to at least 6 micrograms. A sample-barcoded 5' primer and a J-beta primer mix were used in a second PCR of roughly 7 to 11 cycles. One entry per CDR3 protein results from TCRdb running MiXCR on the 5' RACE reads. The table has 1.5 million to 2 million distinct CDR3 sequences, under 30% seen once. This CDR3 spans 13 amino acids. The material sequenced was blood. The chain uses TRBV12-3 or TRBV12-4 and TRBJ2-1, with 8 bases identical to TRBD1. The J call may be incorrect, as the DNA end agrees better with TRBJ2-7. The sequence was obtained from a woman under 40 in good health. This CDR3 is CASTRDRNNEQYF. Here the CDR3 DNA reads TGTGCCAGCACAAGGGACAGGAACAATGAGCAGTACTTC.